This T cell receptor (beta chain) was sequenced for a study of cytomegalovirus exposure and HLA in healthy donors (dated by TCRdb to the late 2010s). A note on the overall study: An earlier analysis of approximately 600 of the donors reported 250 to 350 Gb of sequence data and some 120 million unique TCR beta sequences from about 180 million T cells. An early release covering over 500 HLA-typed donors comprised about 290 gigabases of sequencing data and roughly 86 million unique TCR sequences. The genetic ancestry cluster associated with self-reported Caucasian donors included 81% of the approximately 430 genotyped donors. The study was designed to test whether signatures of past pathogen exposure could be identified by cataloging public T cell receptors. The study used immunosequencing to profile the T cell repertoires of approximately 650 subjects and linked those repertoires to cytomegalovirus serostatus. Along with the approximately 700-subject first cohort, a separate validation cohort of around 110 different subjects was used. The study combined high-throughput TCR immunosequencing, statistical association of individual TCRs with disease status, and machine learning to predict cytomegalovirus infection status. A later analysis re-examined previously published TCR beta repertoires from 500 to 700 donors and added high-resolution HLA genotyping to investigate patterns of TCR occurrence. Rather than drawing on any new phenotypic data, the later analysis identified candidate immune exposures from TCR beta sequences and the way those sequences occurred across donors. An earlier analysis of fewer than 750 of the donors used high-throughput TCR beta sequencing to judge whether each TCR beta V gene segment behaved as functional or pseudogenic. Donor age, sex, ethnicity and CMV serostatus were collected together with the repertoire data. Genome-wide SNP genotypes for about 65% of the 666 donors were used in a later genetic analysis, which treated that subset as a discovery cohort. All discovery cohort repertoires had been generated on a single sequencing platform. Class I and class II HLA loci were covered by the typing at four-digit resolution. Typing coverage differed by locus: A, B, C, DRB1 and DQB1 were typed in roughly 620-630 donors, DQA1 in 500 to 550, DPA1 in some 600, and DPB1 in 472. Four to six DR-DQ haplotypes were handled as single units for association and clustering, since linkage in the cohort was strong. On average, around 200,000 unique TCR beta nucleotide sequences were sequenced per donor among some 420 genotyped donors of the cohort, with roughly 18% of those sequences being non-productive.

The cohort comprised several hundred healthy bone marrow donors. At the time of sampling, every cohort member was nominally healthy, though immune exposures that went unrecorded were likely present. The donor was CMV seropositive and belonged to the group of around 300 seropositive cohort members. A peripheral blood sample was collected from each donor, and TCR beta sequencing was performed on peripheral blood mononuclear cells. Genomic DNA extraction from the blood cell samples was performed with the Qiagen DNeasy Blood Extraction Kit. General study outcomes and caveats: According to a later analysis, most CMV-associated TCR beta chains appeared to be HLA-restricted, and the HLA associations seemed to be driven largely by CMV exposure. Because counts were too low, roughly 17 rarely observed V segments, including chromosome 9 orphons, were left out of the earlier analysis of about 500 of the donors. In vitro tests confirmed that a few of the cytomegalovirus-associated TCR beta chains recognize cytomegalovirus antigens. Correlated functional status among segregating V segments might be attributable to linkage disequilibrium, but an unknown experimental factor could not be ruled out. A further reported finding was that TCR beta sequences accurately predicted the HLA-A and HLA-B alleles for most subjects in the first cohort. Only TCR beta chains were sequenced in this cohort, and the absence of alpha or paired-chain data limited detectable features. The authors suggested that the approach could potentially be extended to other disease states and immunological phenotypes. In the study, some 160 TCR beta chains were listed as associated with cytomegalovirus. Compared with the 666-donor mean, donors in an Asian-associated ancestry cluster had fewer N-insertions in productive TCRs, according to a later genetic analysis. For the cohort, immune exposure information was limited to CMV serostatus. Several of the top co-occurrence clusters appeared to be linked to parvovirus B19, influenza, CMV and Epstein-Barr virus, according to a later analysis. A later analysis found that HLA-associated TCR beta chains were more clonally expanded and had lower generation probabilities than equally common non-associated chains. In a later analysis, the rate of TCR association differed among HLA loci, with DRB1 alleles having the most associated TCRs and HLA-C alleles having the fewest. HLA typing was unavailable for some donors at each locus, so association tests used only the typed subset. Cytomegalovirus status was reported to be diagnosed by the classifier with high specificity and sensitivity in both the original and validation cohorts. V-gene and J-gene trimming of TCR beta chains was associated with a missense DCLRE1C variant in a later genetic analysis, and the association was replicated in an independent cohort. Specific HLA alleles were associated with 15,000 to 20,000 TCR beta sequences at a false discovery rate of 0.05 in a later analysis. An earlier analysis of around 540 of the donors showed that most TCR beta V segments appeared in productive rearrangements either about 87% or about 30% of the time, which broadly matched IMGT annotations. Assigning TCR associations to individual alleles was difficult when HLA alleles, especially DR and DQ, strongly co-occurred. Some IMGT-functional V segments, including TRBV6-2 and TRBV6-3, could not be distinguished by the 87-base-pair reads and were therefore excluded. The sequencing pipeline was judged likely to have produced a cluster of highly shared sequence variants as a technical artifact. Presence/absence analyses assumed roughly uniform sequencing depth across donors, an assumption that may not hold. Most TCR sequences were seen in very few donors, while some public TCRs were found in many individuals.

Of note for this clone: Its antigen remains unidentified. Base qualities are not at hand, and no much larger clone is one base apart.

The CDR3 holds 15 amino acids from the cysteine to the phenylalanine. Just the 45-base CDR3 DNA is kept, in frame starting at base 1. V is cut by 2 bases and J by 3 bases, and the space between the germline ends is 11 bases. From a lookup of the germline V gene (reference sequence), CDR1 and CDR2 are MNHEY and SMNVEV. Receptor libraries were prepared by the immunoSEQ multiplex PCR assay. A mixture of 60 forward primers for TCR Vbeta segments and 13 reverse primers for TCR Jbeta segments was used in the multiplex PCR. The CDR3 region of rearranged TCR beta genes was amplified from genomic DNA with a multiplex PCR assay. Amplified TCR beta libraries were sequenced as 87-base-pair reads on the Illumina HiSeq System. The authors processed their data as follows. A later analysis tallied about 77 million unique TCR beta chains across the 640 or so repertoires, and 10 million to 11 million of those chains were shared by two or more donors. Raw reads were error-corrected and collapsed into unique sequences by a nearest-neighbor algorithm in which closely related sequences were merged to remove PCR and sequencing errors. Alignment of CDR3 sequences to IMGT reference sequences was used to assign V, D and J gene segments. For a sequence to be retained, at least a six-nucleotide match to both a V gene segment and a J gene segment was required. Rearrangements were classified as productive when the CDR3 lacked stop codons and remained in frame with V and J, and all other rearrangements were classified as non-productive. CDR3 was defined by IMGT convention, running from the second conserved V-encoded cysteine to the conserved J-encoded phenylalanine. In an earlier analysis of just under 600 of the donors, sequences lacking an unambiguous match to a single V gene segment were excluded. An earlier analysis of 587 of the donors called V segments functional above 56.7% productive rearrangements and segregating when the between-donor standard deviation exceeded 5%. A statistical classification framework was built to diagnose cytomegalovirus status from the catalog of TCR beta chain sequences. In a later analysis, TCR nucleotide sequences were compared against IMGT/GENE-DB human TR gene sequences so that V and J genes could be assigned. Using the TCRdist pipeline, a later analysis assigned CDR3 sequences along with most-parsimonious VDJ recombination scenarios. A later analysis defined each TCR beta chain by its CDR3 amino acid sequence plus V-gene family, and excluded reads lacking a unique V-gene family. A later analysis removed 500 to 650 highly shared, low-generation-probability nucleotide sequences to deal with suspected cross-contamination and a sequencing artifact. A later analysis calculated a clonal expansion index for each public chain from normalized within-repertoire ranks of inferred template counts. In a later analysis, generation probabilities were computed with a VDJ recombination model fitted to out-of-frame rearrangements, and the resulting probabilities were checked against IGoR. A later analysis scored TCR-TCR, TCR-HLA and TCR-CMV co-occurrence with hypergeometric tests, applying a repertoire-size bias correction to TCR pairs. A later analysis estimated false discovery rates by permuting HLA or CMV assignments 20 times. A later analysis grouped co-occurring TCRs with DBSCAN, adding TCRdist sequence similarity when clustering within HLA-allele-positive subsets. Repertoires with fewer than 30,000 or more than 120,000 public chains, plus five repertoires with anomalous nucleotide sharing, were excluded from co-occurrence clustering. TCRdb re-hosts the immuneACCESS table, in-frame sequences only. Its copies lack some clones; in the studies checked, an unresolved V gene accounts for under half of them, and the cause for the rest is not known. V and J calls and clone size are copied from that table; D and trimming were computed from the DNA. Recorded for this sample are around 140,000 clones; roughly 79% of them occurred a single time. The ten most abundant clones make up around 9.7% of the sample.

The TCR originated in a woman aged 55-69 years in good health and CMV-seropositive. Sequencing was done on a sample of PBMCs. The V and J segments used are TRBV27 and TRBJ2-1; possibly the D gene is TRBD2, per 6 matching bases. The DNA sequence is TGTGCCAGCAGTTTACGGGGGAGAGGCTACAATGAGCAGTTCTTC. It specifies CASSLRGRGYNEQFF.